The sequence of this T cell receptor beta chain was determined in a study of post-analysis software for immune sequencing data. Whole-study findings and limits: In patients, about five TRBV segments were more frequent than in controls, with TRBV5-6, TRBV5-1 and TRBV20-1 among them.

V was shortened by 3 bases and J by 5 bases, with 13 bases between the two germline ends. Germline values: CDR1 DFQATT, CDR2 SNEGSKA (reference sequence). The CDR3 has 13 amino acids. Unique molecular identifiers were built into the TCR beta cDNA libraries. T cells numbering about 1 to 11 million yielded roughly 0.5 million cDNA molecules. Each CDR3 protein gets one entry after TCRdb re-called the PCR reads with MiXCR. Here the sample spans 450,000 or so distinct CDR3 sequences, approximately 46% being singletons. This clonotype was seen a handful of times. Its matching antigen is unknown. The sample comprised blood. This receptor was taken from a girl under 18 with multiple sclerosis. This chain uses TRBV20-1 with TRBJ1-1, with D unclear. CDR3 amino acids: CSARGSGRTEAFF. The DNA of the CDR3 is TGCAGTGCTAGGGGATCCGGGAGGACTGAAGCTTTCTTT.